Listed below are T cell receptor beta chains from one sample, sequenced in a study of CD8+ T cells in alopecia areata. Some clones are missing from TCRdb's copy, which holds only in-frame ones; the method was immunoSEQ multiplex PCR. The table records roughly 100,000 clones, approximately 84% of them present only once. Sequencing was performed on CD8+ T cells sorted from blood, taken at approximately week 30, from a patient treated with tofacitinib. Receptors were obtained from a human donor with alopecia areata. The CDR3 runs from the conserved cysteine through the conserved F or W. A D gene is named only where the DNA matches it firmly. Clone sizes are given selectively: once, few, many, or a class where the clone is expanded.

j_call	d_call	clone_size	v_call	cdr3_nt	cdr3_aa
TRBJ2-7	NA	few	TRBV9	TGTGCCAGCAGCCTAGAGCCTGGCGAGCAGTACTTC	CASSLEPGEQYF
TRBJ2-1	TRBD2	few	TRBV7-8	TGTGCCAGCAGCTTACTAGCGGGAGCAGCCTACAATGAGCAGTTCTTC	CASSLLAGAAYNEQFF
TRBJ2-1	TRBD2	NA	TRBV2	TGTGTACTAGCGGGACGCGAGGAGCAGTTCTTC	CVLAGREEQFF
TRBJ2-7	NA	NA	TRBV11-2	TGTGCCAGCAGCTTGGCTACCCCCTACGAGCAGTACTTC	CASSLATPYEQYF
TRBJ2-1	NA	NA	TRBV29-1	TGCAGCGTTGAATTTCCAGGGAGGTCCTACAATGAGCAGTTCTTC	CSVEFPGRSYNEQFF
TRBJ2-2	NA	few	TRBV19	TGTGCCAGTAGGTACAGGGCTACGTCCGGGGAGCTGTTTTTT	CASRYRATSGELFF
TRBJ2-2	TRBD1	NA	TRBV29-1	TGCAGCGTTGAAACAGGGGGAACCGGGGAGCTGTTTTTT	CSVETGGTGELFF
TRBJ2-1	TRBD1	NA	TRBV29-1	TGCAGCGCCCAATCCGGACAGGCCTACAATGAGCAGTTCTTC	CSAQSGQAYNEQFF
TRBJ2-7	NA	NA	TRBV19	TGTGCCAGTAGTATCCAAAAAGACAACTACGAGCAGTACTTC	CASSIQKDNYEQYF
TRBJ2-1	NA	NA	TRBV5-4	TGTGCCAGCACCGGGACCGTGTACAATGAGCAGTTCTTC	CASTGTVYNEQFF